The T cell receptor beta chain under discussion was sequenced for a study of cytomegalovirus exposure and HLA in healthy donors. Across the study: Most donors, approximately 82% of 398 genotyped, fell in the Caucasian-associated ancestry cluster.

The CDR3 extends over 12 amino acids. Looked up from germline, CDR1 is MDHEN and CDR2 is SYDVKM. With respect to this clone: Its antigen remains unknown.

Findings and limits, study-wide: The sole available immune exposure information was CMV serostatus. Based on reports, TCR beta sequences accurately predicted HLA-A and HLA-B alleles for most subjects.

It was with 60 Vbeta and 13 Jbeta primers that the PCR ran. TCRdb keeps only in-frame clones here, not all; method: immunoSEQ multiplex PCR. The table records about 200,000 clones, approximately 80% of them present only once. The TCR originated in a man aged 25 to 40 in good health and CMV-seronegative. The sample comprised PBMCs. The J gene is TRBJ1-2, the V gene TRBV28; 7 bases map to TRBD1. CDR3 residues: CVTGVGNYGYTF. CDR3 nucleotides: TGTGTCACAGGGGTGGGGAACTATGGCTACACCTTC.